The rows below give T cell receptor beta chains drawn from one sample of a study of cytomegalovirus exposure and HLA in healthy donors. The data were produced by immunoSEQ multiplex PCR, yet TCRdb's version contains in-frame clones alone and is incomplete. The sample includes approximately 76,000 clones, approximately 95% of them seen just once. Sequenced: PBMCs. These receptors were taken from a woman younger than 30 in good health and CMV-seropositive. The CDR3 runs from the conserved cysteine through the conserved F or W. A D gene is named only where the DNA matches it firmly. Not all rows give a size; the values are once, few, many and, for expanded clones, a class.

J gene	V gene	D gene	clone size	CDR3 protein	CDR3 DNA
TRBJ2-7	TRBV30	TRBD2	.	CAWNAGGDEQYF	TGTGCCTGGAATGCGGGGGGTGACGAGCAGTACTTC
TRBJ1-2	TRBV5-1	TRBD1	.	CASSPRDRNYGYTF	TGCGCCAGCAGCCCCCGGGACAGGAACTATGGCTACACCTTC
TRBJ2-2	TRBV5-1	.	.	CASSLGPRADTGELFF	TGCGCCAGCAGCTTGGGTCCCAGGGCGGACACCGGGGAGCTGTTTTTT
TRBJ2-7	TRBV7-2	TRBD2	.	CASSPLAGGLYEQYF	TGTGCCAGCAGCCCCCTAGCGGGGGGCCTCTACGAGCAGTACTTC
TRBJ1-4	TRBV5-8	TRBD1	.	CASSPPLRDRPDEKLFF	TGTGCCAGCAGCCCCCCTTTGCGGGACAGACCTGATGAAAAACTGTTTTTT
TRBJ1-3	TRBV2	.	many	CASSEQGPGNTIYF	TGTGCCAGCAGTGAACAGGGCCCTGGAAACACCATATATTTT
TRBJ2-3	TRBV5-6	TRBD1	.	CASSSLDRSTDTQYF	TGTGCCAGCAGCTCGCTGGACAGGAGCACAGATACGCAGTATTTT
TRBJ2-5	TRBV5-5	TRBD1	.	CASSWTGTQETQYF	TGTGCCAGCAGCTGGACAGGCACTCAAGAGACCCAGTACTTC
TRBJ1-5	TRBV18	.	.	CASSPGHLNQPQHF	TGTGCCAGCTCACCAGGACACCTCAATCAGCCCCAGCATTTT
TRBJ1-1	TRBV5-1	.	.	CASSLRGNTEAFF	TGCGCCAGCAGCTTGAGGGGGAACACTGAAGCTTTCTTT
TRBJ1-2	TRBV18	.	.	CASSPSTDNVYTF	TGTGCCAGCTCACCTTCGACAGATAACGTCTACACCTTC
TRBJ1-2	TRBV28	TRBD1	.	CASHSRTGAQPAYGYTF	TGTGCCAGCCATTCCAGGACAGGGGCGCAACCGGCTTATGGCTACACCTTC
TRBJ2-1	TRBV7-2	TRBD2	.	CASSFSGVSSYNEQFF	TGTGCCAGCAGCTTTAGCGGGGTAAGCTCCTACAATGAGCAGTTCTTC
TRBJ2-1	TRBV27	.	.	CASSFGGNEQFF	TGTGCCAGCAGTTTTGGGGGGAATGAGCAGTTCTTC
TRBJ1-1	TRBV11-3	.	.	CASTFGGGRSEAFF	TGTGCCAGCACCTTCGGGGGCGGGAGGTCTGAAGCTTTCTTT
TRBJ2-3	TRBV18	TRBD1	.	CASSRDREGTDTQYF	TGTGCCAGCTCACGAGACAGGGAAGGCACAGATACGCAGTATTTT
TRBJ1-1	TRBV5-1	.	.	CASSSTQGARTEAFF	TGCGCCAGCAGCTCCACACAGGGAGCTAGGACTGAAGCTTTCTTT
TRBJ2-2	TRBV28	.	.	CASSLLTETGELFF	TGTGCCAGCAGTTTATTGACAGAAACCGGGGAGCTGTTTTTT
TRBJ2-1	TRBV9	.	.	CASQGISYNEQFF	TGTGCCAGTCAGGGGATCTCCTACAATGAGCAGTTCTTC
TRBJ1-1	TRBV7-3	.	once	CASSLGNSGVTEAFF	TGTGCCAGCAGCTTAGGAAACTCAGGGGTCACTGAAGCTTTCTTT
TRBJ1-4	TRBV5-1	.	.	CASSRGIPSTNEKLFF	TGCGCCAGCAGCCGGGGTATACCTTCGACTAATGAAAAACTGTTTTTT
TRBJ1-1	TRBV6-1	.	.	CASSRRDGVEAFF	TGTGCCAGCAGCCGCAGGGATGGAGTTGAAGCTTTCTTT
TRBJ2-7	TRBV28	TRBD2	.	CASSSEFRRGDLSEQYF	TGTGCCAGCAGTTCGGAATTTAGGCGGGGGGACCTCAGCGAGCAGTACTTC
TRBJ2-7	TRBV5-1	TRBD2	.	CASSPIGPSGESEQYF	TGCGCCAGCAGCCCGATCGGGCCTAGCGGGGAATCCGAGCAGTACTTC
TRBJ2-7	TRBV4-1	.	.	CASSPTVLFYEQYF	TGCGCCAGCAGCCCGACAGTCCTCTTTTACGAGCAGTACTTC
TRBJ2-5	TRBV2	TRBD1	.	CASSQQGGQETQYF	TGTGCCAGCAGCCAACAGGGGGGCCAAGAGACCCAGTACTTC
TRBJ2-3	TRBV5-4	.	.	CASSLFGGKDTQYF	TGTGCCAGCAGCTTGTTCGGGGGTAAGGATACGCAGTATTTT
TRBJ2-3	TRBV2	TRBD2	.	CASTLERGGDTQYF	TGTGCCAGCACACTCGAGCGGGGAGGGGATACGCAGTATTTT
TRBJ2-2	TRBV7-2	TRBD2	.	CASSLAGGMSTGELFF	TGTGCCAGCAGCTTAGCGGGGGGGATGAGCACCGGGGAGCTGTTTTTT
TRBJ1-2	TRBV30	TRBD1	.	CAGGQVNYGYTF	TGTGCGGGGGGACAGGTTAACTATGGCTACACCTTC
TRBJ1-6	TRBV2	.	few	CASSDPTRNSPLHF	TGTGCCAGCAGTGACCCAACGAGGAATTCACCCCTCCACTTT
TRBJ2-1	TRBV7-2	TRBD2	.	CASSLGRGEQFF	TGTGCCAGCAGCCTAGGGAGGGGTGAGCAGTTCTTC
TRBJ2-4	TRBV11-2	TRBD1	.	CASRRGTGRHIQYF	TGTGCCAGCAGACGCGGGACAGGGCGGCACATTCAGTACTTC
TRBJ1-2	TRBV4-3	.	.	CASSQEREVLIYGYTF	TGCGCCAGCAGCCAAGAGAGGGAGGTGTTAATCTATGGCTACACCTTC
TRBJ2-3	TRBV6-5	TRBD2	.	CASSPSGGRDTQYF	TGTGCCAGCAGCCCTAGCGGGGGGCGGGATACGCAGTATTTT
TRBJ2-1	TRBV7-8	TRBD2	.	CASSPLAGVNDEQFF	TGTGCCAGCAGCCCGCTAGCGGGAGTGAACGATGAGCAGTTCTTC